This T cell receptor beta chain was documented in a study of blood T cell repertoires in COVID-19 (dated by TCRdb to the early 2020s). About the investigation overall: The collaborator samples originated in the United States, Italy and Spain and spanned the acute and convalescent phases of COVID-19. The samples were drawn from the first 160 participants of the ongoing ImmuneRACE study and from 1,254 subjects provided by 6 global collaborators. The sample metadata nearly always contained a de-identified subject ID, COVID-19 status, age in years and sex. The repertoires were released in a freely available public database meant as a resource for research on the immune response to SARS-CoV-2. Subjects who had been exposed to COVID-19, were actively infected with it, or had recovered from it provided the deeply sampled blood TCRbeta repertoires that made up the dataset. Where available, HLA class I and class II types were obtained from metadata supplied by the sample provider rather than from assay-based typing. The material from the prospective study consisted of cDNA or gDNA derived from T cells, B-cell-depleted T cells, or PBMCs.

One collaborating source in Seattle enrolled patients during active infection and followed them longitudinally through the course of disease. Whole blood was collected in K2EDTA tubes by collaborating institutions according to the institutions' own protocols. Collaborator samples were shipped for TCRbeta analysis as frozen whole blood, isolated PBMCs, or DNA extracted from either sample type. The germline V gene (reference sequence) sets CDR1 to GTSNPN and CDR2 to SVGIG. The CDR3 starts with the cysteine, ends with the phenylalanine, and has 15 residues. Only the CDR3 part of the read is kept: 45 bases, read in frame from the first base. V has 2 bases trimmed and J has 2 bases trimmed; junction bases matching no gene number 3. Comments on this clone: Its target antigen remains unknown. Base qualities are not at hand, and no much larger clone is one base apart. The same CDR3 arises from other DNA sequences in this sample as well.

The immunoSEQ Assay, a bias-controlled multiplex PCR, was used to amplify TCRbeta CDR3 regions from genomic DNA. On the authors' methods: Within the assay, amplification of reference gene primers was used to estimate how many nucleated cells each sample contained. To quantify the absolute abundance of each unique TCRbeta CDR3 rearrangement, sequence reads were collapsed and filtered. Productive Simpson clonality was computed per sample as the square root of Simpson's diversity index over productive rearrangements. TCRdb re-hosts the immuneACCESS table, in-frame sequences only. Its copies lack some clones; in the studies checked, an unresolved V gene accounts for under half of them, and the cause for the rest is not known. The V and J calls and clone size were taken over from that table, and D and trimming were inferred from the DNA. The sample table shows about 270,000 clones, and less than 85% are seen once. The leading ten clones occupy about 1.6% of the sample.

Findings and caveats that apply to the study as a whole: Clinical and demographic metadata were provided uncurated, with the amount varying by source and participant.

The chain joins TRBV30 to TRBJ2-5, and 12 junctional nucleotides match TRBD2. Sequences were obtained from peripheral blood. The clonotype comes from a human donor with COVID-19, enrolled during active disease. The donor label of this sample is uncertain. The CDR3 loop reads CAWSPGLAGQETQYF. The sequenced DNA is TGTGCCTGGAGTCCCGGACTAGCGGGACAAGAGACCCAGTACTTC.